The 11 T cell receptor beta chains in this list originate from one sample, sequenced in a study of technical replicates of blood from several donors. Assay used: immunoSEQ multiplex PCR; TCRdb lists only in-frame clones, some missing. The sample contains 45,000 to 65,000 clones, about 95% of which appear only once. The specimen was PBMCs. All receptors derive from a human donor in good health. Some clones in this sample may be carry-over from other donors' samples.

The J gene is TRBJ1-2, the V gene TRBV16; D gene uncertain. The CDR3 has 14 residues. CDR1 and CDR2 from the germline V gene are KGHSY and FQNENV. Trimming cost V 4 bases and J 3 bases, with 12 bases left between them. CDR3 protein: CASSRLRNYYGYTF. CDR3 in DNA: TGTGCCAGCAGCCGCCTCAGGAATTACTATGGCTACACCTTC. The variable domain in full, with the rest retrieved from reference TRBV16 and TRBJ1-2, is GEEVAQTPKHLVRGEGQKAKLYCAPIKGHSYVFWYQQVLKNEFKFLISFQNENVFDETGMPKERFSAKCLPNSPCSLEIQATKLEDSAVYFCASSRLRNYYGYTFGSGTRLTVV.

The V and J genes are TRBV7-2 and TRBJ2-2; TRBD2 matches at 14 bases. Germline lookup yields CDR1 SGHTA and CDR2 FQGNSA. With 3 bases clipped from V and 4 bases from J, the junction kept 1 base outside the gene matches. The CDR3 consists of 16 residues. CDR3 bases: TGTGCCAGCAGCTTGGGGACTAGCGGGAGCACCGGGGAGCTGTTTTTT. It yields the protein CASSLGTSGSTGELFF. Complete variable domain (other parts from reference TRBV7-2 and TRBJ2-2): GAGVSQSPSNKVTEKGKDVELRCDPISGHTALYWYRQSLGQGLEFLIYFQGNSAPDKSGLPSDRFSAERTGGSVSTLTIQRTQQEDSAVYLCASSLGTSGSTGELFFGEGSRLTVL.

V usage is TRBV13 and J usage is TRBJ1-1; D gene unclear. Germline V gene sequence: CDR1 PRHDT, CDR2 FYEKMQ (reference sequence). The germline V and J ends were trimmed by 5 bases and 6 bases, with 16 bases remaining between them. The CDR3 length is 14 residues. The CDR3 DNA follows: TGTGCCAGCAGCGGGCGTCCGAGAGAATCTGAAGCTTTCTTT. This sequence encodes CASSGRPRESEAFF.

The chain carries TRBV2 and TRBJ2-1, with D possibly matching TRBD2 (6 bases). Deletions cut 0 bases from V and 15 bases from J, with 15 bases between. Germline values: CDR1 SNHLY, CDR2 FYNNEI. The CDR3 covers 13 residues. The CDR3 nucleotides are TGTGCCAGCAGTGAAGCACGCGGGGCGAGCGGGTTCTTC. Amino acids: CASSEARGASGFF.

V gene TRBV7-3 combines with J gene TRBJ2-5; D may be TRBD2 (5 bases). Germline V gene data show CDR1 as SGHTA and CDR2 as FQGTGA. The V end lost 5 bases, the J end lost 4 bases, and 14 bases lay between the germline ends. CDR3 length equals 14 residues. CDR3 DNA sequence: TGTGCCAGCAGCCCCCGTGGACTTACAGAGACCCAGTACTTC. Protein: CASSPRGLTETQYF.

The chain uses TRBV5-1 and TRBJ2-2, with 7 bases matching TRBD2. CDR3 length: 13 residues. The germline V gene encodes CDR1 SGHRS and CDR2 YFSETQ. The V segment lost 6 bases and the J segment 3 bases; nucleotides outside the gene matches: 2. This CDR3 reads CASTGGDTGELFF. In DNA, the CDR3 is TGCGCCAGCACGGGGGGAGACACCGGGGAGCTGTTTTTT.

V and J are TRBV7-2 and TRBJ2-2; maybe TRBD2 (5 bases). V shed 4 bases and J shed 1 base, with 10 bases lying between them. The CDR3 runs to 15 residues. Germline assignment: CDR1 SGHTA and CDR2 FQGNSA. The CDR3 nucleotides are TGTGCCAGCAGCTCATCTAGCTTGAACACCGGGGAGCTGTTTTTT. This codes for CASSSSSLNTGELFF.

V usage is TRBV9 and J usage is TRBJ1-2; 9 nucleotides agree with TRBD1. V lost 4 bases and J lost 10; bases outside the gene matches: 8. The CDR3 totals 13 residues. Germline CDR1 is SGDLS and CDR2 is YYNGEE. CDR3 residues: CASSLTRQGDYTF. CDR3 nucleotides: TGTGCCAGCAGCCTAACCCGACAGGGGGACTACACCTTC.

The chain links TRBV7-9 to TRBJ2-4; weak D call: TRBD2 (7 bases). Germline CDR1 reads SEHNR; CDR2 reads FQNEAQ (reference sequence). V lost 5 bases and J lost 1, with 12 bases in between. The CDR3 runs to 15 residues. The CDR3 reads CASSPEGGAKNIQYF. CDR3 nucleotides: TGTGCCAGCAGCCCCGAGGGGGGGGCCAAAAACATTCAGTACTTC.

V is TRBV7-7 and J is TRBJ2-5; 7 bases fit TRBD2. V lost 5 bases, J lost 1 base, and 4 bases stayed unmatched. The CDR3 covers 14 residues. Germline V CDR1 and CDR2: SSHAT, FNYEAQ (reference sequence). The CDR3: CASSQTSAQETQYF. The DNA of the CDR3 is TGTGCCAGCAGCCAAACTAGCGCCCAAGAGACCCAGTACTTC.

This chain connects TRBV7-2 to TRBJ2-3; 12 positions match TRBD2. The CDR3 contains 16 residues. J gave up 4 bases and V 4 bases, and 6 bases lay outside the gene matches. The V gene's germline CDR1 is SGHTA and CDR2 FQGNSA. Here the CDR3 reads CASSSTSGRMSDTQYF. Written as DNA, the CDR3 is TGTGCCAGCAGCTCGACTAGCGGGAGAATGTCAGATACGCAGTATTTT.